Below, 13 T cell receptor beta chains from the same sample are listed, as sequenced in a study of T cells after yellow fever vaccination. In TCRdb, the 5' RACE reads were re-called with MiXCR into one record per CDR3 protein. The sample yields approximately 610,000 distinct CDR3 sequences, 17% seen once. The starting material was PBMCs, obtained 4 to 5 days after the first yellow fever vaccination. The receptors derive from a man aged 18 to 30 who received the YFV17D yellow fever vaccine.

This clonotype was counted only a few times. The chain combines TRBV4-1 with TRBJ2-1; TRBD2 aligns across 13 bases. Unmatched junction bases numbered 5, after V lost 0 bases and J lost 6 bases. CDR1 is MGHRA, CDR2 YSYEKL, per germline. CDR3 size: 17 residues. CDR3 amino acids: CASSQDPLAGGSNEQFF. The CDR3 coding sequence is TGCGCCAGCAGCCAAGATCCACTAGCGGGGGGGTCCAATGAGCAGTTCTTC.

This clonotype was recorded once. The rearrangement uses TRBV2 and TRBJ1-5; 8 nucleotides line up with TRBD1. V was pared by 11 bases and J by 4 bases, with 10 bases of the junction left unmatched. This CDR3 is 14 amino acids long. The germline V gene encodes CDR1 SNHLY and CDR2 FYNNEI. The CDR3 bases are TGTGCCTCGAGGCAGGGGGCCTTGAATCAGCCCCAGCATTTT. Translation: CASRQGALNQPQHF.

In this sample, this clonotype turned up a few times. The CDR3 loop reads CASSLAAGTGVNEQFF. CDR3 coding DNA: TGTGCCAGCAGCTTGGCCGCCGGGACAGGGGTCAATGAGCAGTTCTTC. The rearrangement uses TRBV7-6 and TRBJ2-1; the match to TRBD1 covers 10 bases. This CDR3 spans 16 amino acids. Per the germline V gene, CDR1 is SGHVS and CDR2 is FNYEAQ. The J segment lost 6 bases and the V segment lost 3 bases, leaving 8 bases of the junction unmatched.

This clonotype was seen more than once but under ten times. The chain uses TRBV12-3 or TRBV12-4 and TRBJ2-3, with 11 bases that match TRBD2. The CDR3 runs to 16 residues. Germline trimming cut 5 bases from V and 3 bases from J; bases unmatched to any gene: 7. The CDR3 loop reads CASSRSGTSGTDTQYF. CDR3 coding DNA: TGTGCCAGCAGTCGGTCCGGGACTAGCGGAACAGATACGCAGTATTTT.

This clonotype was seen a handful of times. V usage is TRBV11-3 and J usage is TRBJ1-6; the D is unclear. CDR3 length: 21 amino acids. The germline V gene has CDR1 SGHNT and CDR2 YENEEA. V lost 4 bases and J lost 0, with 25 bases in between. The DNA for the CDR3 is TGTGCCAGCAGCTCCTACAGAGGGCAGCTTACTACCAGCTCCTATAATTCACCCCTCCACTTT. This codes for CASSSYRGQLTTSSYNSPLHF. Full variable domain (remainder filled in from reference TRBV11-3 and TRBJ1-6): EAGVVQSPRYKIIEKKQPVAFWCNPISGHNTLYWYLQNLGQGPELLIRYENEEAVDDSQLPKDRFSAERLKGVDSTLKIQPAELGDSAVYLCASSSYRGQLTTSSYNSPLHFGNGTRLTVT.

Only a few counts were recorded for this clonotype. V usage is TRBV10-3 and J usage is TRBJ1-1; 8 nucleotides match TRBD1. Germline CDR1 is ENHRY and CDR2 is SYGVKD. The CDR3 is 15 amino acids. The V segment lost 11 bases and the J segment 7 bases; nucleotides outside the gene matches: 18. This chain's CDR3 is CAAHPDRAFLGEAFF. For the CDR3, the DNA is TGTGCCGCGCACCCGGACAGGGCGTTTTTGGGTGAAGCTTTCTTT.

J is TRBJ2-1 and V is TRBV20-1, with 9 positions matching TRBD2. This CDR3 comprises 15 residues. Germline CDR1 is DFQATT and CDR2 is SNEGSKA (reference sequence). V shed 0 bases, J shed 0 bases, and the junction held 0 bases outside the gene matches. DNA for the CDR3: TGCAGTGCTAGAGATAGCGGGAGCTCCTACAATGAGCAGTTCTTC. It codes for CSARDSGSSYNEQFF.

The chain has TRBV7-9 and TRBJ1-1, with D possibly matching TRBD1 (6 bases). In germline, CDR1 is SEHNR, CDR2 FQNEAQ (reference sequence). The CDR3 spans 15 residues. The V and J ends lost 1 base and 4 bases respectively, with 13 bases between them. The CDR3 region has the DNA TGTGCCAGCAGCTTAGGACAGGCTGTGGGCACTGAAGCTTTCTTT. Translated: CASSLGQAVGTEAFF.

The rearrangement links TRBV5-8 to TRBJ1-1; 8 bases map to TRBD1. Losses at the gene ends were 7 bases for V and 3 bases for J; bases not matched to a gene: 8. This CDR3 has 14 residues. The germline CDR1 and CDR2 sequences are SGHTS and YDEGEE. The CDR3 nucleotides are TGTGCCAGCTACAACCGGGACAGGCACACTGAAGCTTTCTTT. This translates into CASYNRDRHTEAFF.

This sequence joins TRBV4-3 and TRBJ1-2; no clear D gene. Trimming stripped 0 bases from V and 10 bases from J, with 6 bases between. Germline V gives CDR1 LGHNA, CDR2 YSLEER. The CDR3 is 11 residues long. Here the CDR3 DNA reads TGCGCCAGCAGCCAAGAGGGTGACTACACCTTC. Translated, it gives CASSQEGDYTF.

This clonotype turned up a few times. The chain recombines TRBV15 with TRBJ1-3; no definite D call. The germline gives CDR1 LNHNV, CDR2 YYDKDF (reference sequence). This CDR3 contains 13 residues. V lost 8 bases, J lost 0 bases, and 8 bases lay in between. Here the CDR3 reads CATSLSSGNTIYF. DNA for the CDR3: TGTGCCACCTCCCTAAGCTCTGGAAACACCATATATTTT.

The genes are TRBV29-1 and TRBJ2-7, with 7 bases matching TRBD1. Losses at the gene ends were 5 bases for V and 7 bases for J; bases not matched to a gene: 8. The CDR3 consists of 12 residues. Germline loops: CDR1 SQVTM, CDR2 ANQGSEA. The CDR3 protein is CSVSTGVGEQYF. The CDR3 nucleotides are TGCAGCGTTTCTACAGGGGTAGGGGAGCAGTACTTC.

This clonotype appeared a few times. The chain couples TRBV7-9 to TRBJ2-5; 7 nucleotides line up with TRBD2. The CDR3 extends over 15 amino acids. Germline V lookup: CDR1 SEHNR, CDR2 FQNEAQ (reference sequence). V trimming: 2 bases; J trimming: 1 base; junction bases outside the gene matches: 4. This CDR3 is CASSLRGGVQETQYF. The CDR3 region has the DNA TGTGCCAGCAGCTTACGGGGAGGGGTCCAAGAGACCCAGTACTTC.